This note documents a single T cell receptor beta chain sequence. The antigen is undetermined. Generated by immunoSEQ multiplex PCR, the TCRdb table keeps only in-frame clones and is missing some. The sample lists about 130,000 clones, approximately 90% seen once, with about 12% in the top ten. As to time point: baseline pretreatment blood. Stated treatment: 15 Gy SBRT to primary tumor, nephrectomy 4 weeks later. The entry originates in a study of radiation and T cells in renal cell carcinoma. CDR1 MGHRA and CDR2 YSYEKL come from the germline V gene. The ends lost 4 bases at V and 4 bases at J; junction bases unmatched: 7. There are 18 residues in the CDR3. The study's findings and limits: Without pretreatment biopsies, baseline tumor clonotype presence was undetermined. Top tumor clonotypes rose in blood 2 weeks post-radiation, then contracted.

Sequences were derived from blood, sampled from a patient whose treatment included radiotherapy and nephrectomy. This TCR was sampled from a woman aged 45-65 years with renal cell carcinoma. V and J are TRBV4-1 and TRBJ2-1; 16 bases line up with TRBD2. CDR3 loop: CASSPGTSGGAIYNEQFF. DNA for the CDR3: TGCGCCAGCAGCCCTGGGACTAGCGGGGGGGCTATTTACAATGAGCAGTTCTTC.